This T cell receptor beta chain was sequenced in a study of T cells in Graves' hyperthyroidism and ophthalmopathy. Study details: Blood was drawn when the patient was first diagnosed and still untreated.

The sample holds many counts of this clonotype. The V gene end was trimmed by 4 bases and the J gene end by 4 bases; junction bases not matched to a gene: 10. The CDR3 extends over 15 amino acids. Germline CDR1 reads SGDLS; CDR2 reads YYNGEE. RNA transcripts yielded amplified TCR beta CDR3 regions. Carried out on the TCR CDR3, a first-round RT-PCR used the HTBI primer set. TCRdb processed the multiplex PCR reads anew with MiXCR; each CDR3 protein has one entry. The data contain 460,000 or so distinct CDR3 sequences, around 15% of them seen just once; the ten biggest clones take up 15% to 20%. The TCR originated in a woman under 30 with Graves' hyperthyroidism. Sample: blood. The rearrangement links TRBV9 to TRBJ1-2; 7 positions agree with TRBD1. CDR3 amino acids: CASSQQTGWAYGYTF. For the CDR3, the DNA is TGTGCCAGCAGCCAACAGACAGGGTGGGCCTATGGCTACACCTTC.